This T cell receptor (beta chain) comes out of a study of siplizumab effects on memory and regulatory T cells. Regarding this clone: Its antigen is not identified.

Findings and limits, study-wide: The apparent diversity of naive T cells exceeded that of memory cells, and naive T cells seemed to make a major contribution to the alloresponse.

The CDR3 covers 16 residues. Germline lookup yields CDR1 SGHNT and CDR2 YYREEE (reference sequence). The V and J ends lost 3 bases and 2 bases, in that order; junction bases with no gene match: 6. Data came from immunoSEQ multiplex PCR; TCRdb stores just in-frame clones and leaves some out. The sample shows nearly 95,000 clones, 85% to 95% of them seen only once. The V call is TRBV5-4, the J call TRBJ2-5; 11 nucleotides agree with TRBD1. The sample consisted of non-Treg CD4+ T cells sorted from blood. The sequence derives from a human donor in good health. CDR3 in DNA: TGTGCCAGCAGCTCGGGGGACAGGGGGAGACAAGAGACCCAGTACTTC. Its translation: CASSSGDRGRQETQYF.